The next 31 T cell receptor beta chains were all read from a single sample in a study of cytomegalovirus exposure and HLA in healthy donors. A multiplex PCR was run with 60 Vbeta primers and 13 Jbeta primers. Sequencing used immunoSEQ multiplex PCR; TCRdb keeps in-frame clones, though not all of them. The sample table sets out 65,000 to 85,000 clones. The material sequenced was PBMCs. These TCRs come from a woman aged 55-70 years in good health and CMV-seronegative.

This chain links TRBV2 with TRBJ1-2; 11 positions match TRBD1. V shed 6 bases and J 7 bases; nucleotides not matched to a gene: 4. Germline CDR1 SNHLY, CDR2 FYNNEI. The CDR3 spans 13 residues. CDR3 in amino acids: CASRDRGQIGYTF. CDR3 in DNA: TGTGCCAGCAGGGACAGGGGGCAGATTGGCTACACCTTC.

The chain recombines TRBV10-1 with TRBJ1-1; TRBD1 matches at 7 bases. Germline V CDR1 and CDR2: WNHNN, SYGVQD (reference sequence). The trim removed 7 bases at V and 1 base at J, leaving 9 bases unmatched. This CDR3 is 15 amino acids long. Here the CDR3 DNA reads TGCGCCAGCATAGGAACTAGGGGGCGGAACACTGAAGCTTTCTTT. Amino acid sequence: CASIGTRGRNTEAFF.

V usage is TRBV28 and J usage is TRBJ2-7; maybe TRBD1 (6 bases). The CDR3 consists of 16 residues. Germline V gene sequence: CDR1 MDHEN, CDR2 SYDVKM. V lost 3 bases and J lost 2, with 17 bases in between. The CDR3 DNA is TGTGCCAGCAGTTTCTTGTCTACAGGGTCGGCCTACGAGCAGTACTTC. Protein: CASSFLSTGSAYEQYF.

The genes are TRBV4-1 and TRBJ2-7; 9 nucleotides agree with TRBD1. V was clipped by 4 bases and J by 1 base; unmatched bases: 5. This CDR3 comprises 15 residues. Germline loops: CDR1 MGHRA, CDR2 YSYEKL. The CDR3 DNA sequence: TGCGCCAGCAGCCCCCGGGACAGGGATTCCTACGAGCAGTACTTC. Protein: CASSPRDRDSYEQYF.

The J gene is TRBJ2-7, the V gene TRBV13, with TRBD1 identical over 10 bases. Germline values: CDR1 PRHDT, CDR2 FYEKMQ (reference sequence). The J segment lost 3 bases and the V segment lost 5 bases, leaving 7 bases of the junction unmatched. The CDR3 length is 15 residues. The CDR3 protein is CASSPGTGAFYEQYF. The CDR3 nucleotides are TGTGCCAGCAGCCCCGGGACAGGGGCTTTCTACGAGCAGTACTTC.

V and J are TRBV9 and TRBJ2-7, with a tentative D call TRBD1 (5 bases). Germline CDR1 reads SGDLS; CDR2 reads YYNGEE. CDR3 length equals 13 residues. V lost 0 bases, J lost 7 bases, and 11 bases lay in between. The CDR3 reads CASSVEQAGEQYF. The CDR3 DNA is TGTGCCAGCAGCGTAGAACAGGCCGGGGAGCAGTACTTC.

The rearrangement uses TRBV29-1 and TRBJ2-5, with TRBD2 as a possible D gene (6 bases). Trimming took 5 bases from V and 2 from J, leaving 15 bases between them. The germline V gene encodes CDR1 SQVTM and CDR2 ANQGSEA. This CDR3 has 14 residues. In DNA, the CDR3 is TGCAGCGTTCCTCGGGCGGGGACTCAAGAGACCCAGTACTTC. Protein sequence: CSVPRAGTQETQYF.

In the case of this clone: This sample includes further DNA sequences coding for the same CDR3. CDR3 bases: TGCAGCGTTGGACAGGGTCACGGGGAGCTGTTTTTT. Amino acid sequence: CSVGQGHGELFF. This chain connects TRBV29-1 to TRBJ2-2, with 7 bases aligning to TRBD1. J was trimmed by 7 bases and V by 4 bases; bases with no gene match: 3. Germline CDR1 is SQVTM and CDR2 is ANQGSEA. The CDR3 spans 12 residues.

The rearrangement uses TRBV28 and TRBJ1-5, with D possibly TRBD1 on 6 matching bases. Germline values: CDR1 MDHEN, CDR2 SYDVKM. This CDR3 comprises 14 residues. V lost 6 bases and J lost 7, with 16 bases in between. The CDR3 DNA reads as TGTGCCAGCAGCATACAGGGTTGGGGGCAGCCCCAGCATTTT. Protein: CASSIQGWGQPQHF.

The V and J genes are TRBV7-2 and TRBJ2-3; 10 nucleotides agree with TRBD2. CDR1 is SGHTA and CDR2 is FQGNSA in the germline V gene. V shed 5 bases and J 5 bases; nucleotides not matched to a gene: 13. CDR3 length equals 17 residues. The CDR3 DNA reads TGTGCCAGCAGCAGCGCTACTAGCGGGATATTTTTAGATACGCAGTATTTT. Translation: CASSSATSGIFLDTQYF.

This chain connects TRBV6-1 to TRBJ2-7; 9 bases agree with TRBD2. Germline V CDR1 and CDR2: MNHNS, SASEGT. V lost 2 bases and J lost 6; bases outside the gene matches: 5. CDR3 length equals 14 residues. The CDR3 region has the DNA TGTGCCAGCAGTGAAAGTAGCGGGAGTAGCGAGCAGTACTTC. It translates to CASSESSGSSEQYF.

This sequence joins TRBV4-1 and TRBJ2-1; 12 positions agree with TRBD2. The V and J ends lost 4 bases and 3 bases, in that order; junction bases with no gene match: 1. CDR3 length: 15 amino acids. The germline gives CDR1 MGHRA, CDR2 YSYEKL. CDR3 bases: TGCGCCAGCAGCCTGACTAGCGGGGGCTACAATGAGCAGTTCTTC. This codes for CASSLTSGGYNEQFF.

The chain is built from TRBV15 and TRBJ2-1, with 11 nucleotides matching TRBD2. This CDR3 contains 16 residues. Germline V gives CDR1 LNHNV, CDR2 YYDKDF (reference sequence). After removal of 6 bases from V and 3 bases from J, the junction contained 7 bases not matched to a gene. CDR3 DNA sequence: TGTGCCACCAGTGATACTAGCGGGGGATTCTACAATGAGCAGTTCTTC. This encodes CATSDTSGGFYNEQFF.

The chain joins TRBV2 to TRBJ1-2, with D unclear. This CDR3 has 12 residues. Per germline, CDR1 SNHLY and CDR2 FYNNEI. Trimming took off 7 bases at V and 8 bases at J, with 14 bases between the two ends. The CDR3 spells CASTTASRGYTF. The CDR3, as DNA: TGTGCCAGCACAACAGCTTCTCGAGGCTACACCTTC.

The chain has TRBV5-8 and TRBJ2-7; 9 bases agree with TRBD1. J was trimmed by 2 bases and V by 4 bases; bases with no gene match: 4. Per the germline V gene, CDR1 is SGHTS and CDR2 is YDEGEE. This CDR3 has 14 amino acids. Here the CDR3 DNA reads TGTGCCAGCAGCACCCGACAGGGGGCCTACGAGCAGTACTTC. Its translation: CASSTRQGAYEQYF.

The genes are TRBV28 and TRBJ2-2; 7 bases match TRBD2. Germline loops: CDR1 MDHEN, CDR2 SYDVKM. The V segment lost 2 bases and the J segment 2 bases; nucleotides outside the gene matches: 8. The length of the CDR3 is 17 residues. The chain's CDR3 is CASSLERPSGNTGELFF. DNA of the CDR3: TGTGCCAGCAGTTTAGAAAGGCCTAGCGGAAACACCGGGGAGCTGTTTTTT.

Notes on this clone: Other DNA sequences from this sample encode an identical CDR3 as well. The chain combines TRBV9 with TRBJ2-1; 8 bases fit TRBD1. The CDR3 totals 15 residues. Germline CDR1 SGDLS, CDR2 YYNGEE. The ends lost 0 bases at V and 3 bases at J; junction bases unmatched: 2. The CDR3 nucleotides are TGTGCCAGCAGCGTAGCAGGGGGCGGCTACAATGAGCAGTTCTTC. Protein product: CASSVAGGGYNEQFF.

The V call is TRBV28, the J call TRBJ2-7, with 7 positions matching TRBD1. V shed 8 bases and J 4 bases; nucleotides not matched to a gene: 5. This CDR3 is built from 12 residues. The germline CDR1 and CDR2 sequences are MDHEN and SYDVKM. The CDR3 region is CASGTVSYEQYF. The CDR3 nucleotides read TGTGCCAGCGGGACAGTGAGTTACGAGCAGTACTTC.

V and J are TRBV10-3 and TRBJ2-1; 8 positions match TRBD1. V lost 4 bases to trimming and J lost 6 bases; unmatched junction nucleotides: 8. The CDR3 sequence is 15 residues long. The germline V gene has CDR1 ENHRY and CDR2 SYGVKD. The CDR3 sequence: CAISGRQGPSNEQFF. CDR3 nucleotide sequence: TGTGCCATCAGTGGGAGACAGGGGCCGAGCAATGAGCAGTTCTTC.

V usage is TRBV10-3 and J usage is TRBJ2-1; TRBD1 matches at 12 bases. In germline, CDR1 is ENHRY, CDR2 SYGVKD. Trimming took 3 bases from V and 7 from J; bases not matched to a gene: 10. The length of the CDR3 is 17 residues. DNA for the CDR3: TGTGCCATCAGTGAAAAACCGGGACAGGGGGCGCGTAATGAGCAGTTCTTC. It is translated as CAISEKPGQGARNEQFF.

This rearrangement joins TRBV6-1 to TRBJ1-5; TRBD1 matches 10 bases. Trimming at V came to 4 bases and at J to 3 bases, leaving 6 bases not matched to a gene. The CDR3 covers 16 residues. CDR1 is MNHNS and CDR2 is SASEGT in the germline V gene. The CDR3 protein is CASSARDRGNNQPQHF. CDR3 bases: TGTGCCAGCAGTGCCCGGGACAGGGGAAACAATCAGCCCCAGCATTTT.

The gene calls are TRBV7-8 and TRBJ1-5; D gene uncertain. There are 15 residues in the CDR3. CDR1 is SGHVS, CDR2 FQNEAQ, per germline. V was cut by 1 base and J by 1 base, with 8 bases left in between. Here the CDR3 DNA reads TGTGCCAGCAGCTTAGGACAAACCAGCAATCAGCCCCAGCATTTT. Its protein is CASSLGQTSNQPQHF. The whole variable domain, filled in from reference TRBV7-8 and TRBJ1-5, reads GAGVSQSPRYKVAKRGQDVALRCDPISGHVSLFWYQQALGQGPEFLTYFQNEAQLDKSGLPSDRFFAERPEGSVSTLKIQRTQQEDSAVYLCASSLGQTSNQPQHFGDGTRLSIL.

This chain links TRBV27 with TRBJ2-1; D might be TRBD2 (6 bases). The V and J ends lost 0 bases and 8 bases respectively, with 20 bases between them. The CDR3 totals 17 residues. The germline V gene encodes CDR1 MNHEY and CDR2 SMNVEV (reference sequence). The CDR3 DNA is TGTGCCAGCAGTTTATCGCTAGCGCACGCCTCCAGGTATGAGCAGTTCTTC. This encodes CASSLSLAHASRYEQFF.

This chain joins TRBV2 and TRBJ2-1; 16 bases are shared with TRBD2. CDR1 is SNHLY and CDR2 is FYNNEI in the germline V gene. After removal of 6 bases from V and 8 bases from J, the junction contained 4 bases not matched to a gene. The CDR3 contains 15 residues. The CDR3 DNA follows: TGTGCCAGCAGGGGACTAGCGGGAGGGTTTGATGAGCAGTTCTTC. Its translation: CASRGLAGGFDEQFF.

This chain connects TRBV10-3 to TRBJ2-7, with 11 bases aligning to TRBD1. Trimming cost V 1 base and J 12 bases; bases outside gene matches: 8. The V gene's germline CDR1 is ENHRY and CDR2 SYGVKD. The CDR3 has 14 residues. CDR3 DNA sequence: TGTGCCATCAGTGAGTGGACAGGGGGCCGGTTAGGGTACTTC. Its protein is CAISEWTGGRLGYF.

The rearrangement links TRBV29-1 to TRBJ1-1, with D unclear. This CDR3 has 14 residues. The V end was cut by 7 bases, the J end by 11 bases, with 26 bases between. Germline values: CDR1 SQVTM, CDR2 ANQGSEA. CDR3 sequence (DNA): TGCAGCGAATTAACGTGGCAGCCGCGGTTTAGGGCTTTCTTT. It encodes CSELTWQPRFRAFF. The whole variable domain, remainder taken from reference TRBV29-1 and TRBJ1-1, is SAVISQKPSRDICQRGTSLTIQCQVDSQVTMMFWYRQQPGQSLTLIATANQGSEATYESGFVIDKFPISRPNLTFSTLTVSNMSPEDSSIYLCSELTWQPRFRAFFGQGTRLTVV.

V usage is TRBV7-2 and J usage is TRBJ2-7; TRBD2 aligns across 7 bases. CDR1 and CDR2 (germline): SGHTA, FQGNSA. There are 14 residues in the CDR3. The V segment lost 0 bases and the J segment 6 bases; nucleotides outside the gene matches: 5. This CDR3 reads CASSLAAGVSEQYF. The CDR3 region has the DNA TGTGCCAGCAGCTTAGCGGCGGGAGTGAGCGAGCAGTACTTC.

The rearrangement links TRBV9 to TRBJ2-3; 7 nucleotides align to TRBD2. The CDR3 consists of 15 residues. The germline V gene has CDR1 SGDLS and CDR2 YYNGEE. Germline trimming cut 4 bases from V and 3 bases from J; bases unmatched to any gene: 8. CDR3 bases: TGTGCCAGCAGCCGGACTAGTTCGCAAACAGATACGCAGTATTTT. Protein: CASSRTSSQTDTQYF.

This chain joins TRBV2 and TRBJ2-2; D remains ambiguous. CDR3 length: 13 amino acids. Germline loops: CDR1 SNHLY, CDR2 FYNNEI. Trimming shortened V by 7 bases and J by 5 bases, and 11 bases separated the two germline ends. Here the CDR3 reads CASTPGVTGELFF. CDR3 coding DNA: TGTGCCAGCACCCCCGGAGTAACCGGGGAGCTGTTTTTT.

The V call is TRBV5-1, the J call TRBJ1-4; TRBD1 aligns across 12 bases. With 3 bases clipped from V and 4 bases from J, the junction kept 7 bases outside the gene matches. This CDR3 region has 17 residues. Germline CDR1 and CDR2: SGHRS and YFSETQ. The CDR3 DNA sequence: TGCGCCAGCAGCTCCGGCGGGACAGGGGGCCGTAATGAAAAACTGTTTTTT. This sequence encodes CASSSGGTGGRNEKLFF.

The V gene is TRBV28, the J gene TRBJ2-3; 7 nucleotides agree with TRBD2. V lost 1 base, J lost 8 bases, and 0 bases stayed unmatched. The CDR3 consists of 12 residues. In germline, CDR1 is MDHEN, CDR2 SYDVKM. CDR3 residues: CASSLSGGTQYF. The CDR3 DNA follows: TGTGCCAGCAGTTTATCGGGAGGTACGCAGTATTTT.